The following is a TCR beta chain sequence with its context. Clones were read by immunoSEQ multiplex PCR, and TCRdb kept only the in-frame ones, dropping some. The sample lists 59,000 or so clones, roughly 85% seen once, with 3% to 3.5% in the top ten. CDR1 is SGDLS, CDR2 YYNGEE, per germline. V lost 0 bases to trimming and J lost 5 bases; unmatched junction nucleotides: 7. The CDR3 spans 15 residues. This record belongs to a study of blood T cell repertoires in COVID-19. Study-wide background: The origin of the acute and convalescent COVID-19 samples was the United States, Italy and Spain.

The chain couples TRBV9 to TRBJ2-5, with 7 bases aligning to TRBD1. The sample consisted of peripheral blood. This TCR was recovered from a man between 60 and 75 years old with acute or convalescent COVID-19. Here the CDR3 DNA reads TGTGCCAGCAGCGTAGGGACAGGTTCAGGGGAGACCCAGTACTTC. This encodes CASSVGTGSGETQYF.